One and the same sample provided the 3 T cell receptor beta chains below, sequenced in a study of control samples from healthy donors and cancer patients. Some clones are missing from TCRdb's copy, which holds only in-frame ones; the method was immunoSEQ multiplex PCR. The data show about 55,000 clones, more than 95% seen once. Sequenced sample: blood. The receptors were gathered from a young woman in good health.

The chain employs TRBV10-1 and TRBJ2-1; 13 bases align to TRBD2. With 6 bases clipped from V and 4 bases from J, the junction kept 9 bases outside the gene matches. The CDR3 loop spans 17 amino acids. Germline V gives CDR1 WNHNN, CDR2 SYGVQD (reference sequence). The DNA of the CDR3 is TGCGCCAGCAGCGGAGGACTAGCGGGGGCCCTTTACAATGAGCAGTTCTTC. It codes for CASSGGLAGALYNEQFF.

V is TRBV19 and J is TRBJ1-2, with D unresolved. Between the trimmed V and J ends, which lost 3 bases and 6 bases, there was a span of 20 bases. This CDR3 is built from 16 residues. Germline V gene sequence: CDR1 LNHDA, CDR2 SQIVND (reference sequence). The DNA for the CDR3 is TGTGCCAGTAGTATGGATCGGGTGGGTCGCCGGGATGGCTACACCTTC. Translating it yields CASSMDRVGRRDGYTF. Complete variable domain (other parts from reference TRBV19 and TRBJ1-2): DGGITQSPKYLFRKEGQNVTLSCEQNLNHDAMYWYRQDPGQGLRLIYYSQIVNDFQKGDIAEGYSVSREKKESFPLTVTSAQKNPTAFYLCASSMDRVGRRDGYTFGSGTRLTVV.

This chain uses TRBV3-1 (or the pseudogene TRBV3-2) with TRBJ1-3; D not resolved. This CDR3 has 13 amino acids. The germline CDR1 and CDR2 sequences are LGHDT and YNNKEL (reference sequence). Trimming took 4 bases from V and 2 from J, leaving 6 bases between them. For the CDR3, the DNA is TGTGCCAGCAGCCCCTCAGCTGGAAACACCATATATTTT. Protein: CASSPSAGNTIYF.